These 7 T cell receptor beta chains were sequenced from one sample in a study of T cells after yellow fever vaccination. TCRdb re-called the 5' RACE reads with MiXCR, one entry per CDR3 protein. The sample lists about 250,000 distinct CDR3 sequences, 3.6% occurring once. The input for sequencing was PBMCs, taken 15 days after the yellow fever booster vaccination. Receptors originate from a man younger than 30 who received the YFV17D yellow fever vaccine.

This clonotype was counted at least ten times. The J gene is TRBJ2-3, the V gene TRBV24-1; weak D call: TRBD2 (5 bases). The CDR3 is 14 amino acids. Trimming shortened V by 3 bases and J by 0 bases, and 6 bases separated the two germline ends. CDR1 is KGHDR and CDR2 is SFDVKD in the germline V gene. The CDR3 is CATSDGGSTDTQYF. The CDR3 DNA is TGTGCCACCAGTGATGGAGGAAGCACAGATACGCAGTATTTT.

Many counts were recorded for this clonotype. V and J are TRBV20-1 and TRBJ1-4, with TRBD1 identical over 7 bases. Germline loops: CDR1 DFQATT, CDR2 SNEGSKA (reference sequence). The CDR3 sequence is 13 residues long. The junction had 7 bases not matched to a gene; V was cut back by 5 bases and J by 7 bases. For the CDR3, the DNA is TGCAGTGCTCCGGGACAGAATGGTGAAAAACTGTTTTTT. It translates to CSAPGQNGEKLFF.

This clonotype was recorded many times. The chain employs TRBV7-9 and TRBJ2-7; 9 bases line up with TRBD1. The CDR3 has 16 amino acids. Trimming took 6 bases from V and 1 from J; bases not matched to a gene: 10. CDR1 and CDR2 from the germline V gene are SEHNR and FQNEAQ (reference sequence). For the CDR3, the DNA is TGTGCCAGCAGTCCATCAGACAGGGGGGATTCCTACGAGCAGTACTTC. It specifies CASSPSDRGDSYEQYF.

This clonotype was counted many times. J is TRBJ1-1 and V is TRBV2, with a possible D match to TRBD1 (5 bases). The CDR3 loop spans 14 amino acids. Germline V gene data show CDR1 as SNHLY and CDR2 as FYNNEI. With 5 bases removed from V and 0 bases from J, the gap between germline ends came to 10 bases. DNA of the CDR3: TGTGCCAGCAGTAATGACAGCCTGAACACTGAAGCTTTCTTT. It yields the protein CASSNDSLNTEAFF.

This clonotype was picked up many times. This sequence joins TRBV6-1 and TRBJ1-5; D remains ambiguous. Germline values: CDR1 MNHNS, CDR2 SASEGT. V lost 4 bases, J lost 6 bases, and 13 bases lay in between. This CDR3 region has 14 residues. CDR3 sequence: CASSGIEFSQPQHF. The CDR3, as DNA: TGTGCCAGCAGTGGGATCGAATTTAGTCAGCCCCAGCATTTT.

This clonotype showed up many times. This chain joins TRBV12-3 or TRBV12-4 and TRBJ2-7; maybe TRBD2 (5 bases). The V gene lost 8 bases and the J gene lost 2 bases, with 13 bases spanning the gap. The CDR3 extends over 13 amino acids. CDR3 sequence: CASCRPGAYEQYF. Here the CDR3 DNA reads TGTGCCAGCTGCCGACCCGGGGCCTACGAGCAGTACTTC.

This clonotype appeared many times. The rearrangement joins TRBV5-1 to TRBJ2-1; possible D gene TRBD1, 5 bases. CDR1 and CDR2 from the germline V gene are SGHRS and YFSETQ. V lost 4 bases and J 5 bases, leaving 10 bases between the germline ends. CDR3 size: 13 residues. The DNA for the CDR3 is TGCGCCAGCAGCGACAGTCCCGACAATGAGCAGTTCTTC. Its translation is CASSDSPDNEQFF.